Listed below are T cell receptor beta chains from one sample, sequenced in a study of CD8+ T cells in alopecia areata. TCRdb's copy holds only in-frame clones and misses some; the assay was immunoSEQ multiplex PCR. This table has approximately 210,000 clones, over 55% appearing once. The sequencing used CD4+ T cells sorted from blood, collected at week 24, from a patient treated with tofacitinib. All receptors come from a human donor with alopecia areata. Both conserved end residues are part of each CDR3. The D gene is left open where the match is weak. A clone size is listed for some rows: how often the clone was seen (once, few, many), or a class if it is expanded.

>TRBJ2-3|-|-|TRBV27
CASRRLKPFGTDTQYF
TGTGCCAGCAGACGACTCAAGCCCTTTGGCACAGATACGCAGTATTTT
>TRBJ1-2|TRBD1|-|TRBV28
CASKTGGDGYTF
TGTGCCAGCAAAACAGGGGGCGATGGCTACACCTTC
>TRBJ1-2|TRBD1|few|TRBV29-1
CSVDRGNYGYTF
TGCAGCGTTGACAGGGGGAACTATGGCTACACCTTC
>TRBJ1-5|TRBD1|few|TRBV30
CAWSVQGQQPQHF
TGTGCCTGGAGTGTACAGGGGCAGCAGCCCCAGCATTTT
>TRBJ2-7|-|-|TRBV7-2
CASSPTATLVSYEQYF
TGTGCCAGCAGCCCAACCGCCACGCTCGTTTCCTACGAGCAGTACTTC
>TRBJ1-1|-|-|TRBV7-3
CASSAEMNTEAFF
TGTGCCAGCAGTGCGGAGATGAACACTGAAGCTTTCTTT
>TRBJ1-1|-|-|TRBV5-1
CASSLWSVNTEAFF
TGCGCCAGCAGCTTGTGGTCGGTGAACACTGAAGCTTTCTTT
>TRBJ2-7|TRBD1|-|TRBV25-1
CASSVRQGPYEQYF
TGTGCCAGCAGTGTACGACAGGGCCCCTACGAGCAGTACTTC
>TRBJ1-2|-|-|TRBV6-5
CASRTLGVLTGYTF
TGTGCCAGCAGGACCTTAGGGGTACTTACTGGCTACACCTTC
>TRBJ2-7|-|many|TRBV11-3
CASSRAWATSYEQYF
TGTGCCAGCAGCCGAGCATGGGCCACCTCCTACGAGCAGTACTTC
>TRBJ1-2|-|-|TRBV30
CAWRRQWGYTF
TGTGCCTGGAGGAGACAGTGGGGCTACACCTTC
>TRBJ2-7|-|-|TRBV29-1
CSVRNAGLYEQYF
TGCAGCGTTCGAAATGCCGGCCTCTACGAGCAGTACTTC
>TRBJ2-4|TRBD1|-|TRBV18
CASSPRDRGFQNIQYF
TGTGCCAGCTCACCTCGGGACAGGGGCTTCCAAAACATTCAGTACTTC
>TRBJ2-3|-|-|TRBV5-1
CASSSGISTDTQYF
TGCGCCAGCAGCTCAGGCATTTCCACAGATACGCAGTATTTT
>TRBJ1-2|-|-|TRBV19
CASATGSYTF
TGTGCCAGTGCAACAGGGAGCTACACCTTC
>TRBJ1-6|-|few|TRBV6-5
CASSSRARNSPLHF
TGTGCCAGCAGTTCGAGGGCTCGGAATTCACCCCTCCACTTT
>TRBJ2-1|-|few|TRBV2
CASTQPVNEQFF
TGTGCCAGCACGCAACCGGTCAATGAGCAGTTCTTC
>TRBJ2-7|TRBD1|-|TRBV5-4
CASSFGTVINEQYF
TGTGCCAGCAGCTTCGGGACAGTTATCAACGAGCAGTACTTC
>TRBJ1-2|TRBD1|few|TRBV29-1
CSASGQIYGYTF
TGCAGCGCCTCGGGACAGATCTATGGCTACACCTTC
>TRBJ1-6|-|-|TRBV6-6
CASSFGNSPLHF
TGTGCCAGCAGTTTTGGGAATTCACCCCTCCACTTT
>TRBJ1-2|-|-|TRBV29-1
CSVGDGGPYGYTF
TGCAGCGTGGGGGACGGGGGTCCCTATGGCTACACCTTC
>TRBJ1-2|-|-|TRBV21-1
CASKPPGDDGYTF
TGTGCCAGCAAACCTCCAGGAGACGATGGCTACACCTTC
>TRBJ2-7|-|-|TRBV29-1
CSVGPGGHEQYF
TGCAGCGTTGGCCCAGGAGGGCACGAGCAGTACTTC
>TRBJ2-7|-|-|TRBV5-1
CASSLDGTISYEQYF
TGCGCCAGCAGCTTGGACGGAACCATCTCCTACGAGCAGTACTTC
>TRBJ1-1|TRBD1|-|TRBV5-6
CASSWVTGGFSEAFF
TGTGCCAGCAGCTGGGTGACAGGGGGTTTCTCTGAAGCTTTCTTT
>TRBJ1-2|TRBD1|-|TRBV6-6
CASSRLDRGYGYTF
TGTGCCAGCAGTCGATTGGACAGGGGGTATGGCTACACCTTC
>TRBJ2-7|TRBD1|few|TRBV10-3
CASGTGLYEQYF
TGTGCCTCCGGGACAGGACTCTACGAGCAGTACTTC
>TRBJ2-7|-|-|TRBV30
CAWSVQLTEQYF
TGTGCCTGGAGTGTTCAATTGACAGAGCAGTACTTC
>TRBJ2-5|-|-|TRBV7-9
CASSPQAYQETQYF
TGTGCCAGCAGCCCACAGGCGTACCAAGAGACCCAGTACTTC
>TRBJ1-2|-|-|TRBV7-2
CASSPLGAGYGYTF
TGTGCCAGCAGCCCACTGGGGGCAGGCTATGGCTACACCTTC
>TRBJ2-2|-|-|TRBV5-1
CASRMADGVNGELFF
TGCGCCAGCAGAATGGCGGATGGAGTTAACGGGGAGCTGTTTTTT
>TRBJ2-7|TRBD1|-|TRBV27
CASSSTGASYEQYF
TGTGCCAGCAGTTCGACAGGGGCCTCCTACGAGCAGTACTTC
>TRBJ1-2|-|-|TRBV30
CAWTGPTQSYGYTF
TGTGCCTGGACGGGCCCTACCCAGTCCTATGGCTACACCTTC
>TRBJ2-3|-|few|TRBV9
CASTPTSNPSDTQYF
TGTGCCAGCACCCCAACTAGCAACCCTTCAGATACGCAGTATTTT
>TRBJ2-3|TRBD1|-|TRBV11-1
CASSPDSTGGADTQYF
TGTGCCAGCAGCCCCGACTCGACAGGGGGAGCGGATACGCAGTATTTT
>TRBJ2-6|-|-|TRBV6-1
CASSEMTAGANVLTF
TGTGCCAGCAGTGAAATGACTGCTGGGGCCAACGTCCTGACTTTC
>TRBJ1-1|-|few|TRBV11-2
CASSLAHGGLTFF
TGTGCCAGCAGCTTAGCCCATGGGGGGTTAACTTTCTTT
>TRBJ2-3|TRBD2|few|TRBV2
CATQRGGTDTQYF
TGTGCCACACAGCGGGGGGGCACAGATACGCAGTATTTT
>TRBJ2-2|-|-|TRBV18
CATNKASTANTGELFF
TGTGCCACCAACAAAGCATCAACTGCGAACACCGGGGAGCTGTTTTTT
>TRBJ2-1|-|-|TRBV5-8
CASSTPSSYNEQFF
TGTGCCAGCAGCACGCCGAGTTCCTACAATGAGCAGTTCTTC
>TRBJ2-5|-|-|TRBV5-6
CASSFLRADLGTQYF
TGTGCCAGCAGCTTCCTAAGGGCAGACTTGGGGACCCAGTACTTC
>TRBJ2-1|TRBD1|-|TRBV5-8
CASSLGQGKDEQFF
TGTGCCAGCAGCTTGGGACAGGGGAAGGATGAGCAGTTCTTC
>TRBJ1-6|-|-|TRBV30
CAWSAYLHSPLHF
TGTGCCTGGAGTGCCTACTTGCATTCACCCCTCCACTTT
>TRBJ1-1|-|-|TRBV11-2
CASSLPAYTEAFF
TGTGCCAGCAGCTTGCCAGCTTACACTGAAGCTTTCTTT
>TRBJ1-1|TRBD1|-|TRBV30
CAWSENRGVTEAFF
TGTGCCTGGAGTGAAAACAGGGGGGTCACTGAAGCTTTCTTT
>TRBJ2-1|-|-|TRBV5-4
CASSFRTAKHNEQFF
TGTGCCAGCAGCTTCCGGACAGCGAAACACAATGAGCAGTTCTTC
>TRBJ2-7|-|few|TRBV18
CASSPNEGAYEQYF
TGTGCCAGCTCCCCGAATGAGGGGGCCTACGAGCAGTACTTC
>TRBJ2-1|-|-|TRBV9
CASSVEGGNWGNEQFF
TGTGCCAGCAGCGTAGAGGGCGGGAATTGGGGCAATGAGCAGTTCTTC
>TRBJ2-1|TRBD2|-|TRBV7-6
CASSPTSGGTVGQFF
TGTGCCAGCAGCCCAACTAGCGGGGGGACCGTTGGGCAGTTCTTC
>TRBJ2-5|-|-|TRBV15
CATSRVEGWETQYF
TGTGCCACCAGCAGAGTAGAGGGATGGGAGACCCAGTACTTC
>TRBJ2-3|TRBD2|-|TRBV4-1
CASSHPLAGGTDTQYF
TGCGCCAGCAGCCACCCACTAGCGGGGGGGACAGATACGCAGTATTTT
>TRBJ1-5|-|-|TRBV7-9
CASSQSQGIGNQPQHF
TGTGCCAGCAGCCAGAGTCAGGGGATTGGCAATCAGCCCCAGCATTTT
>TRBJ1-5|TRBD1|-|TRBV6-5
CASSRTGGLNQPQHF
TGTGCCAGCAGTCGGACAGGGGGCTTGAATCAGCCCCAGCATTTT
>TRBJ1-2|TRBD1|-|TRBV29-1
CSVSQTGTYYGYTF
TGCAGCGTTTCACAGACAGGGACTTACTATGGCTACACCTTC
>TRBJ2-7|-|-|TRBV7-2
CASSLGGAKGEQYF
TGTGCCAGCAGCTTAGGGGGGGCGAAGGGCGAGCAGTACTTC